The 30 T cell receptor beta chains in this list originate from one sample, sequenced in a study of human T cells and chemical hapten exposure (dated by TCRdb to about 2021). Library method: RACE. The sample was run on a NextSeq 500. TCRdb's own reprocessing of the public reads used fastp at Q25 and MiXCR and kept productive beta chains. A single entry per CDR3 protein holds the most common genes and DNA from its merged rows. This sample gives about 92,000 distinct CDR3 sequences in total; approximately 10% of them show up just once. The biggest ten clones account for roughly 1% of the sample. Reading the label with the study, this specimen's time point is: patch test 3, about 24 weeks after DPC sensitization. The sample's treatment or condition label is to be understood as: therapeutic diphenylcyclopropenone sensitization with weekly scalp DPC. The specimen comprised whole blood, sampled in connection with sensitization to the hapten diphenylcyclopropenone (DPC). These receptors originate from a woman younger than 45 with alopecia areata. Some clones in this sample may be carry-over from other donors' samples.

The chain employs TRBV7-8 and TRBJ1-1, with TRBD1 as a possible D gene (5 bases). The CDR3 covers 14 residues. V gave up 5 bases and J gave up 1 base, with 11 bases separating them. Germline V gene sequence: CDR1 SGHVS, CDR2 FQNEAQ. The CDR3: CASSPRDRNTEAFF. DNA for the CDR3: TGTGCCAGCAGCCCCAGAGACAGGAACACTGAAGCTTTCTTT.

This clonotype has ten or more counts. The chain has TRBV29-1 and TRBJ1-1; D is unresolved. Germline-derived CDR1 and CDR2 are SQVTM and ANQGSEA. V was cut by 0 bases and J by 6 bases, with 8 bases left in between. The CDR3 consists of 12 residues. The DNA of the CDR3 is TGCAGCGTTGAAGATCCCGGGGCTGAAGCTTTCTTT. Translation gives CSVEDPGAEAFF.

The chain has TRBV9 and TRBJ2-1; D gene ambiguous. Deletions cut 3 bases from V and 8 bases from J, with 12 bases between. The CDR3 is 13 residues long. Germline CDR1 reads SGDLS; CDR2 reads YYNGEE. This chain's CDR3 is CASSALGGDEQFF. The DNA for the CDR3 is TGTGCCAGCAGCGCCCTTGGCGGTGATGAGCAGTTCTTC.

This clonotype was counted ten times or more. The chain uses TRBV10-3 and TRBJ2-5; 8 bases line up with TRBD1. Germline V gene lookup returns CDR1 ENHRY and CDR2 SYGVKD. Trimming at V came to 5 bases and at J to 2 bases, leaving 7 bases not matched to a gene. This CDR3 comprises 15 residues. DNA for the CDR3: TGTGCCATCAGTCTCCGGGACAGGTCACAAGAGACCCAGTACTTC. It is translated as CAISLRDRSQETQYF.

This clonotype has more than one count but fewer than ten. The chain carries TRBV7-2 and TRBJ2-1, with TRBD2 as a possible D gene (5 bases). CDR1 is SGHTA and CDR2 is FQGNSA in the germline V gene. V lost 1 base to trimming and J lost 3 bases, with 10 bases between them. The CDR3 runs to 15 residues. The CDR3 bases are TGTGCCAGCAGCTTAGAGCGGAGCCTCTACAATGAGCAGTTCTTC. This sequence encodes CASSLERSLYNEQFF.

The J gene is TRBJ1-5, the V gene TRBV5-1, with TRBD1 as a possible D gene (6 bases). The germline V and J ends were trimmed by 7 bases and 4 bases, with 15 bases remaining between them. This CDR3 is 14 amino acids long. Germline-derived CDR1 and CDR2 are SGHRS and YFSETQ. In nucleotides, the CDR3 is TGCGCCAGCTCAACAGGGAGGGAAAATCAGCCCCAGCATTTT. Amino acids: CASSTGRENQPQHF.

This clonotype appeared many times. The V gene is TRBV7-8, the J gene TRBJ1-6; D call uncertain. This CDR3 is 16 amino acids long. The ends were cut back, 1 base at V and 2 bases at J, with 9 bases in the middle. CDR1 SGHVS and CDR2 FQNEAQ come from the germline V gene. This CDR3 reads CASSLGPDPYNSPLHF. CDR3 in DNA: TGTGCCAGCAGCTTAGGGCCGGACCCCTATAATTCACCCCTCCACTTT.

In its sample, this clonotype was seen many times. The chain links TRBV20-1 to TRBJ2-7; TRBD1 is a possible D gene (5 bases). This CDR3 spans 14 amino acids. Germline assignment: CDR1 DFQATT and CDR2 SNEGSKA (reference sequence). The V and J ends lost 4 bases and 3 bases respectively, with 16 bases between them. The CDR3, as DNA: TGCAGTGCTATTTCAAAAGACAGACACTACGAGCAGTACTTC. It is translated as CSAISKDRHYEQYF.

This clonotype was seen ten or more times. The V gene is TRBV2, the J gene TRBJ2-7, with D possibly TRBD1 on 6 matching bases. The CDR3 spans 12 residues. From germline, CDR1 is SNHLY and CDR2 FYNNEI. V was trimmed by 6 bases and J by 5 bases, leaving 11 bases between them. The CDR3 coding sequence is TGTGCCAGCAGCCTACAGGGCCACGAGCAGTACGTC. Translated, it gives CASSLQGHEQYV.

This clonotype was seen a handful of times. This sequence joins TRBV7-6 and TRBJ1-4, with 7 nucleotides matching TRBD1. J lost 8 bases, V lost 4 bases, and 7 bases had no gene match. CDR1 is SGHVS, CDR2 FNYEAQ, per germline. The CDR3 has 14 amino acids. The CDR3 here is CASSSTGAIEKLFF. Here the CDR3 DNA reads TGTGCCAGCAGCTCAACAGGGGCCATCGAAAAACTGTTTTTT.

Many counts were recorded for this clonotype. V gene TRBV27 combines with J gene TRBJ2-7; the D is unclear. The CDR3 is 13 residues long. The V gene lost 3 bases and the J gene lost 0 bases, with 6 bases spanning the gap. CDR1 and CDR2 (germline): MNHEY, SMNVEV (reference sequence). The CDR3, as DNA: TGTGCCAGCAGTTTGGGCGGCTCCTACGAGCAGTACTTC. Amino acids: CASSLGGSYEQYF.

A few counts support this clonotype. This rearrangement joins TRBV2 to TRBJ1-5; the D gene is possibly TRBD1 (5 bases). V lost 2 bases and J lost 5, with 10 bases in between. In germline, CDR1 is SNHLY, CDR2 FYNNEI. The CDR3 contains 14 residues. CDR3 coding DNA: TGTGCCAGCAGTGAACAGGGCCGATATCAGCCCCAGCATTTT. This translates into CASSEQGRYQPQHF.

This clonotype was observed many times. This rearrangement joins TRBV28 to TRBJ2-7, with 8 nucleotides matching TRBD1. The CDR3 contains 14 residues. CDR1 and CDR2 (germline): MDHEN, SYDVKM. The V segment lost 8 bases and the J segment 5 bases; nucleotides outside the gene matches: 11. The CDR3 region has the DNA TGTGCCAGCGTACCAGGGGGCGCGAAGGACGAGCAGTACGTC. It translates to CASVPGGAKDEQYV.

This clonotype was observed many times. This chain joins TRBV30 and TRBJ2-7, with 13 bases identical to TRBD2. V trimming: 5 bases; J trimming: 2 bases; junction bases outside the gene matches: 3. The CDR3 runs 14 residues. Germline CDR1 and CDR2: GTSNPN and SVGIG (reference sequence). DNA of the CDR3: TGTGCCTGGGTCGGGACTAGCGGGGCCTACGAGCAGTACTTC. Translation: CAWVGTSGAYEQYF.

This clonotype came up many times. The genes are TRBV29-1 and TRBJ2-2, with D perhaps TRBD1 (5 bases). The CDR3 contains 13 residues. The V gene lost 4 bases and the J gene lost 4 bases, with 10 bases spanning the gap. Germline assignment: CDR1 SQVTM and CDR2 ANQGSEA. CDR3 loop: CSVGTGATGELFF. The CDR3 DNA follows: TGCAGCGTTGGTACAGGAGCCACCGGGGAGCTGTTTTTT.

This clonotype was counted many times. The V call is TRBV5-6, the J call TRBJ2-2; D gene ambiguous. This CDR3 is 14 amino acids long. V was shortened by 5 bases and J by 0 bases, with 8 bases between the two germline ends. Per the germline V gene, CDR1 is SGHDT and CDR2 is YYEEEE. As DNA, the CDR3 is TGTGCCAGCAGGCCGACAACGAACACCGGGGAGCTGTTTTTT. Protein product: CASRPTTNTGELFF.

This clonotype was seen more than once but under ten times. The J gene is TRBJ2-2, the V gene TRBV14; D ambiguous. Germline lookup yields CDR1 SGHDN and CDR2 FVKESK. The V end was cut by 1 base, the J end by 10 bases, with 10 bases between. This CDR3 region has 13 residues. As DNA, the CDR3 is TGTGCCAGCAGCCAAGTCAGCCCGGCGGAGCTGTTTTTT. Amino acids: CASSQVSPAELFF.

This clonotype has just a few counts. This rearrangement joins TRBV28 to TRBJ2-7, with 13 bases fitting TRBD2. After removal of 8 bases from V and 2 bases from J, the junction contained 6 bases not matched to a gene. Germline V lookup: CDR1 MDHEN, CDR2 SYDVKM. This CDR3 is 15 amino acids long. The CDR3 region has the DNA TGTGCCAGCCAAAGACTAGCGGGAGGAACCTACGAGCAGTACTTC. The encoded protein is CASQRLAGGTYEQYF.

The chain employs TRBV6-1 and TRBJ2-5; unclear D gene. V shed 6 bases and J shed 5 bases, with 22 bases lying between them. The CDR3 extends over 16 amino acids. Germline values: CDR1 MNHNS, CDR2 SASEGT. CDR3 protein: CASRLWGLPERETQYF. CDR3 DNA sequence: TGTGCCAGCAGACTTTGGGGTCTTCCCGAACGGGAGACCCAGTACTTC.

This clonotype was counted between two and nine times. The chain uses TRBV20-1 and TRBJ1-1; 7 bases are a match to TRBD1. The CDR3 has 14 amino acids. V lost 1 base and J lost 0; bases outside the gene matches: 2. The germline CDR1 and CDR2 sequences are DFQATT and SNEGSKA (reference sequence). CDR3 protein: CSARVGTVNTEAFF. Written as DNA, the CDR3 is TGCAGTGCTAGAGTCGGGACAGTGAACACTGAAGCTTTCTTT.

This clonotype was observed at least ten times. The chain joins TRBV12-3 or TRBV12-4 to TRBJ2-7, with TRBD1 as a possible D gene (6 bases). Trimming stripped 6 bases from V and 7 bases from J, with 25 bases between. CDR3 length equals 16 residues. The CDR3 loop reads CASSRDPGHLTGEQYF. The CDR3 bases are TGTGCCAGCAGCCGGGACCCGGGCCACCTTACAGGGGAGCAGTACTTC.

This clonotype was seen more than once but under ten times. CDR3 loop: CASSPKGQGVSGNTIYF. CDR3 nucleotides: TGTGCCAGCAGCCCTAAAGGGCAGGGGGTCTCTGGAAACACCATATATTTT. The chain has TRBV7-9 and TRBJ1-3, with TRBD1 matching over 7 bases. J lost 0 bases, V lost 5 bases, and 10 bases had no gene match. Germline V gene lookup returns CDR1 SEHNR and CDR2 FQNEAQ (reference sequence). The CDR3 has 17 residues.

The chain links TRBV28 to TRBJ1-1, with 9 bases fitting TRBD1. Looked up from germline, CDR1 is MDHEN and CDR2 is SYDVKM. The CDR3 length is 15 residues. V shed 6 bases, J shed 0 bases, and the junction held 5 bases outside the gene matches. CDR3 sequence reads: CASRLQGAVNTEAFF. The CDR3 bases are TGTGCCAGCAGGCTACAGGGGGCGGTGAACACTGAAGCTTTCTTT. Full variable domain (rest looked up from reference TRBV28 and TRBJ1-1): DVKVTQSSRYLVKRTGEKVFLECVQDMDHENMFWYRQDPGLGLRLIYFSYDVKMKEKGDIPEGYSVSREKKERFSLILESASTNQTSMYLCASRLQGAVNTEAFFGQGTRLTVV.

This clonotype has more than one count but fewer than ten. The rearrangement links TRBV28 to TRBJ2-5, with D maybe TRBD1 (5 bases). The CDR3 is 12 residues long. Germline V CDR1 and CDR2: MDHEN, SYDVKM. CDR3 bases: TGTGGTGCGCAGGGTTACCAAGAGACCCAGTACTTC. It yields the protein CGAQGYQETQYF.

This clonotype appeared a few times. The chain couples TRBV18 to TRBJ2-5; D ambiguous. There are 13 residues in the CDR3. The germline V gene has CDR1 KGHSH and CDR2 LQKENI. V was clipped by 3 bases and J by 5 bases, with 10 bases between them. The CDR3 DNA reads TGTGCCAGCTCACCTCTTGACCGGGAGACCCAGTACTTC. It translates to CASSPLDRETQYF.

In its sample, this clonotype ranks as medium-sized (0.01 to 0.1%). The chain couples TRBV28 to TRBJ1-2; TRBD1 matches 8 bases. Germline trimming cut 3 bases from V and 0 bases from J; bases unmatched to any gene: 12. The germline CDR1 and CDR2 sequences are MDHEN and SYDVKM. The CDR3 extends over 18 amino acids. The CDR3 sequence: CASSFLQGAQFSNYGYTF. DNA of the CDR3: TGTGCCAGCAGTTTTCTCCAGGGGGCCCAGTTTTCTAACTATGGCTACACCTTC.

There are a few counts of this clonotype. V gene TRBV20-1 combines with J gene TRBJ2-1; D gene uncertain. CDR1 DFQATT and CDR2 SNEGSKA come from the germline V gene (reference sequence). This CDR3 spans 13 amino acids. Trimming took off 8 bases at V and 0 bases at J, with 11 bases between the two ends. For the CDR3, the DNA is TGCAGTCCTCGGAGTTACTCCTACAATGAGCAGTTCTTC. Its protein product is CSPRSYSYNEQFF.

This sequence joins TRBV28 and TRBJ1-1; 7 bases map to TRBD1. Germline lookup yields CDR1 MDHEN and CDR2 SYDVKM. The CDR3 contains 15 residues. V lost 7 bases to trimming and J lost 1 base; unmatched junction nucleotides: 9. The CDR3 nucleotides are TGTGCCAGCACCCCTGGGGACAGCAGGAACACTGAAGCTTTCTTT. Protein sequence: CASTPGDSRNTEAFF.

The chain links TRBV29-1 to TRBJ2-7, with TRBD1 as a possible D gene (6 bases). Between the trimmed V and J ends, which lost 5 bases and 1 base, there was a span of 15 bases. This CDR3 is built from 14 residues. Germline V gives CDR1 SQVTM, CDR2 ANQGSEA. CDR3 residues: CSVLLDQGSYEQYF. The DNA for the CDR3 is TGCAGCGTTCTCCTTGACCAGGGGTCCTACGAGCAGTACTTC.

This clonotype was observed a few times. The chain recombines TRBV6-2 or TRBV6-3 with TRBJ2-2; TRBD1 matches at 9 bases. CDR1 MNHEY and CDR2 SVGEGT come from the germline V gene. The CDR3 covers 16 residues. The ends lost 7 bases at V and 4 bases at J; junction bases unmatched: 10. The CDR3 region is CASNLRRDRATGELFF. The CDR3 region has the DNA TGTGCCAGCAACTTAAGGCGGGACAGGGCCACCGGGGAGCTGTTTTTT.